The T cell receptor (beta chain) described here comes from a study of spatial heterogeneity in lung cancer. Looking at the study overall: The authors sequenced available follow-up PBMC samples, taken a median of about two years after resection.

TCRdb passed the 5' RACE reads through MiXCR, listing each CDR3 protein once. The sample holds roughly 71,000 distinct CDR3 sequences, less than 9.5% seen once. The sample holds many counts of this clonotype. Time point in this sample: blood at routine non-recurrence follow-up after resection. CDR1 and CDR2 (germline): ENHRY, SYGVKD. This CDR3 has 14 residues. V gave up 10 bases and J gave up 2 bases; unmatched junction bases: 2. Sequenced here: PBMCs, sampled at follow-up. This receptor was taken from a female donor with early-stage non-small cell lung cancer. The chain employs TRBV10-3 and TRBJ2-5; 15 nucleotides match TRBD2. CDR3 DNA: TGTGCCACGGGACTAGCGGGAGGACAAGAGACCCAGTACTTC. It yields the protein CATGLAGGQETQYF.